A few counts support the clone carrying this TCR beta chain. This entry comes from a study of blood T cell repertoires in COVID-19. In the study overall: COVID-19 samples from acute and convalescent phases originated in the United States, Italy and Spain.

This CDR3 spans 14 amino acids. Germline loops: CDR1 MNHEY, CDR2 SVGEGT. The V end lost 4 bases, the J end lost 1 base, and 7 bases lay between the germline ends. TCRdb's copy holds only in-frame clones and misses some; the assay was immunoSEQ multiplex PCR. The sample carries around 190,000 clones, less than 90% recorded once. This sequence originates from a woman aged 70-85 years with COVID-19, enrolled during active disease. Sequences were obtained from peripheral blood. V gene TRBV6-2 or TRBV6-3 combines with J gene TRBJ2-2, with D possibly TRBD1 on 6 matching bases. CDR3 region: CASSLTGNTGELFF. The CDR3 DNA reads TGTGCCAGCAGTTTGACAGGGAACACCGGGGAGCTGTTTTTT.